Listed below are T cell receptor beta chains from one sample, sequenced in a study of cytotoxic CD8 clonotypes in ibrutinib-treated CLL. Measured with immunoSEQ multiplex PCR; TCRdb has only the in-frame clones, and not every one. The sample contains more than 300,000 clones, roughly 85% of which appear only once. Specimen: PBMCs, collected before ibrutinib treatment. Every receptor here comes from a human donor with chronic lymphocytic leukemia. Each CDR3 is given with its conserved first and last residue. Size tells how often a clone was seen (once, few, many) or the class of an expanded clone, and some rows leave it out.

-	TRBV9	TRBJ2-1	CASSAGGGDRNIEQFF
-	TRBV27	TRBJ1-4	CASMKDTGEKLFF
-	TRBV5-6	TRBJ2-7	CASSLDGTYRYEQYF
few	TRBV20-1	TRBJ2-1	CSASYNEQFF
-	TRBV7-8	TRBJ2-7	CASSLAGQGYEQYF
-	TRBV5-1	TRBJ2-5	CASSLGFGLAGSYQETQYF
-	TRBV9	TRBJ1-1	CASSVDREDEAFF
once	TRBV15	TRBJ2-2	CATSRDGFLNTGELFF
-	TRBV14	TRBJ2-7	CASSQVRTPNYEQYF
-	TRBV30	TRBJ1-4	CAWSVGPRSEKLFF
-	TRBV25-1	-	CASGAGGSYEQYF
-	TRBV2	TRBJ2-1	CASTWLNEQFF
once	TRBV5-4	TRBJ1-1	CASSATPGRDEAFF
-	TRBV4-1	TRBJ2-7	CASSQVPTPGQVYEQYF
-	TRBV15	TRBJ2-1	CATSRGLETYNEQFF
-	TRBV7-2	TRBJ2-3	CASSLAGPRRDTQYF
-	TRBV4-3	TRBJ2-7	CASSLLDSYEQYF
-	TRBV29-1	TRBJ2-1	CSVTRGGMPNEQFF
-	TRBV7-6	TRBJ1-3	CASSLGEGDGNSGNTIYF
-	TRBV4-3	TRBJ2-7	CASSIYWGQDPYEQYF
-	TRBV5-4	TRBJ2-6	CASSPQFSGANVLTF
-	TRBV29-1	TRBJ2-5	CSFAPSGGETQYF
few	TRBV28	TRBJ1-2	CASSSSDRFF
-	TRBV28	TRBJ2-1	CASSLWDRVYNEQFF
-	TRBV11-2	TRBJ2-5	CASSLLGDSQETQYF
-	TRBV7-6	TRBJ1-1	CASSLGQGTEAFF
-	TRBV18	TRBJ2-1	CASSPGQGFYNEQFF
few	TRBV25-1	TRBJ1-1	CASSESWVTEAFF
-	TRBV20-1	TRBJ2-3	CSARIGDTQYF
-	TRBV2	TRBJ1-2	CASSAARSTYGYTF
-	TRBV27	TRBJ1-2	CASSSHRTATYGYTF
-	TRBV29-1	TRBJ2-2	CSVGTQGAGGELFF
once	TRBV6-6	TRBJ2-2	CASSYSRENTGELFF
-	TRBV28	TRBJ1-2	CASSTTGNYGYTF
-	TRBV9	TRBJ2-7	CASSWRDSYEQYF
-	TRBV5-4	TRBJ2-3	CASSSPGDTQYF
-	TRBV2	TRBJ2-1	CASDRGYNEQFF
once	TRBV7-2	TRBJ2-5	CASSLVPGGRGRETQYF
few	TRBV27	TRBJ1-5	CASSPQGSRNQPQHF
-	TRBV6-5	TRBJ2-7	CASSYQIPLDYEQYF
-	TRBV11-2	TRBJ2-2	CASSTTWTSGITGELFF
-	TRBV27	TRBJ2-2	CASSFFSGRKVPGELFF
once	TRBV6-4	TRBJ2-3	CASSEGLAGGTTDTQYF
-	TRBV2	TRBJ1-2	CASSGGQIGYTF
-	TRBV4-2	TRBJ1-2	CASSRLDRDPYGYTF
-	TRBV15	TRBJ2-7	CATSRGLTGLNHEQYF
few	TRBV2	TRBJ2-7	CASRATRYEQYF
-	TRBV19	TRBJ2-7	CASSDDYETRSYEQYF
-	TRBV4-3	TRBJ1-3	CASSPGLGWPSGNTIYF
-	TRBV6-1	TRBJ1-2	CASSDVIGYGYTF